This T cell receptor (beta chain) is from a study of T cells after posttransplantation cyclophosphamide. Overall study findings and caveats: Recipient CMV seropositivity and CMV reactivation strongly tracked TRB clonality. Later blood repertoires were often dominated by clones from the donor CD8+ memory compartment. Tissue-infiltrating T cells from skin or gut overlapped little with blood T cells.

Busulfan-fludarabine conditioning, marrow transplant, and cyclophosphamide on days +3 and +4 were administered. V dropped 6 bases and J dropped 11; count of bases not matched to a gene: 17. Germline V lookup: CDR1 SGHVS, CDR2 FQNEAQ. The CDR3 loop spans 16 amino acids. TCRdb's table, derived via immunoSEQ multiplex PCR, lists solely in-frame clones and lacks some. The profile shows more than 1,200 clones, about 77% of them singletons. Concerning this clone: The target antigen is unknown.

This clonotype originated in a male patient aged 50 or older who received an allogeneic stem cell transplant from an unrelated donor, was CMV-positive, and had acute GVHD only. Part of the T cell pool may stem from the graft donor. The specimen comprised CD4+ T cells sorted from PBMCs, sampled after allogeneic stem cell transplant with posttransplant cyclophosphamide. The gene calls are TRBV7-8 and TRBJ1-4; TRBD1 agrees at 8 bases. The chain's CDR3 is CASRPPYRTGPQKLFF. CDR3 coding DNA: TGTGCCAGCAGGCCGCCTTATCGGACAGGGCCCCAGAAACTGTTTTTT.